The present T cell receptor beta chain was sequenced within a study of blood T cell repertoires in COVID-19. V lost 1 base and J lost 3; bases outside the gene matches: 3. The CDR3 has 15 amino acids. Per the germline V gene, CDR1 is SGHTA and CDR2 is FQGTGA. Data came from immunoSEQ multiplex PCR; TCRdb stores just in-frame clones and leaves some out. The data hold more than 110,000 clones, with approximately 87% observed a single time. The receptor's source is a woman aged 35 to 49 with acute or convalescent COVID-19. The chain joins TRBV7-3 to TRBJ2-1, with 7 bases aligning to TRBD2. The specimen was peripheral blood. The DNA for the CDR3 is TGTGCCAGCAGCTTAATGGCGGGAGACTACAATGAGCAGTTCTTC. This encodes CASSLMAGDYNEQFF. Based on the CDR3 plus reference TRBV7-3 and TRBJ2-1, the full variable domain is GAGVSQTPSNKVTEKGKYVELRCDPISGHTALYWYRQSLGQGPEFLIYFQGTGAADDSGLPNDRFFAVRPEGSVSTLKIQRTERGDSAVYLCASSLMAGDYNEQFFGPGTRLTVL.